This T cell receptor (beta chain) was identified during a study of cytomegalovirus exposure and HLA in healthy donors (dated by TCRdb to 2017 to 2019). Regarding the research as a whole: An earlier analysis of approximately 640 of the donors reported 250 to 300 Gb of sequence data and approximately 110 million unique TCR beta sequences from roughly 180 million T cells. The genetic ancestry cluster associated with self-reported Caucasian donors included around 76% of the 300 to 400 genotyped donors. A separate validation cohort of 100 to 150 different subjects was used in addition to the approximately 700-subject first cohort. To decide whether each TCR beta V gene segment behaved as functional or pseudogenic, an earlier analysis of some 540 of the donors relied on high-throughput TCR beta sequencing. All discovery cohort repertoires had been generated using a single sequencing platform. The aim of the study was to test whether cataloging public T cell receptors could identify signatures of past pathogen exposure. A later analysis re-examined previously published TCR beta repertoires from more than 650 donors and added high-resolution HLA genotyping to investigate patterns of TCR occurrence. An early release covering more than 500 HLA-typed donors comprised approximately 300 gigabases of sequencing data and some 79 million unique TCR sequences. To predict cytomegalovirus infection status, the study combined high-throughput TCR immunosequencing, statistical association of individual TCRs with disease status, and machine learning. Alongside the repertoire data, information on donor age, sex, ethnicity and CMV serostatus was compiled. HLA typing included class I and class II loci at four-digit resolution. Typing coverage varied by locus: roughly 629-630 donors for A, B, C, DRB1 and DQB1; under 550 for DQA1; some 610 for DPA1; 450 to 480 for DPB1. In the later analysis, no new phenotypic data were used to find candidate immune exposures; instead, reliance was placed on TCR beta sequences and their occurrence across donors. Among around 400 genotyped donors of the cohort, an average of about 240,000 unique TCR beta nucleotide sequences were sequenced per donor, about a sixth of them non-productive. In a later genetic analysis, genome-wide SNP genotypes for about 55% of the roughly 700 donors were used, and that subset was treated as a discovery cohort. Four to six DR-DQ haplotypes were handled as single units for association and clustering because linkage in the cohort was strong. Using immunosequencing, the study profiled T cell repertoires from about 650 subjects and related those repertoires to cytomegalovirus serostatus. Beyond this particular receptor, the publication reports: A later analysis reported that several top co-occurrence clusters appeared linked to parvovirus B19, influenza, CMV and Epstein-Barr virus. In a later analysis, 15,000 to 20,000 TCR beta sequences were associated with specific HLA alleles at a false discovery rate of 0.05. Most TCR sequences were observed very rarely across donors, whereas some public TCRs were present in many individuals. Strong co-occurrence of HLA alleles, especially DR and DQ, made assigning TCR associations to individual alleles difficult. This cohort had only TCR beta chains sequenced, and the lack of alpha or paired-chain data limited which features could be detected. Over 15 rarely observed V segments, including chromosome 9 orphons, were excluded from the earlier analysis of about 500 of the donors because counts were too low. The only immune exposure information available for the cohort was CMV serostatus. Linkage disequilibrium might explain the correlated functional status among segregating V segments, but an unknown experimental factor could not be excluded. The presence/absence analyses assumed that sequencing depth was roughly uniform across donors, and that assumption may not be true. A few of the identified cytomegalovirus-associated TCR beta chains were confirmed in vitro to be specific for cytomegalovirus antigens. The study listed 150 to 200 TCR beta chains as associated with cytomegalovirus. Compared with the roughly 670-donor mean, donors in an Asian-associated ancestry cluster had fewer N-insertions in productive TCRs, according to a later genetic analysis. A later analysis found that most CMV-associated TCR beta chains appeared HLA-restricted, with HLA associations seemingly driven largely by CMV exposure. The authors suggested that the approach could potentially be generalized to other disease states and immunological phenotypes. Some IMGT-functional V segments, including TRBV6-2 and TRBV6-3, could not be told apart with the 87-base-pair reads, so those segments were excluded. The sequencing pipeline was judged likely to have produced a cluster of highly shared sequence variants as a technical artifact. HLA typing was unavailable for some donors at each locus, so association tests used only the typed subset. The classifier was reported to diagnose cytomegalovirus status with high specificity and sensitivity in both the original and validation cohorts. An earlier analysis of approximately 530 of the donors showed that most TCR beta V segments appeared in productive rearrangements either about 90% or about 30% of the time, which broadly matched IMGT annotations. V-gene and J-gene trimming of TCR beta chains was associated with a missense DCLRE1C variant in a later genetic analysis, and the association was replicated in an independent cohort. In a later analysis, the rate of TCR association differed among HLA loci, with DRB1 alleles having the most associated TCRs and HLA-C alleles having the fewest. A later analysis found that HLA-associated TCR beta chains were more clonally expanded and had lower generation probabilities than equally common non-associated chains. A further reported finding was that TCR beta sequences accurately predicted the HLA-A and HLA-B alleles for most subjects in the first cohort.

CDR1 LGHNT and CDR2 FRNRAP were looked up in the germline V gene. V is trimmed back by 4 bases and J by 7 bases, and the junction contains 12 bases that no gene match accounts for. The CDR3 numbers 16 residues from cysteine through phenylalanine. Only CDR3 DNA remains: 48 bases, in frame from the first base. Receptors were amplified or captured by the immunoSEQ multiplex PCR assay. For the multiplex PCR, a mixture combining 60 forward primers for TCR Vbeta segments and 13 reverse primers for TCR Jbeta segments was used. Amplification of the CDR3 region of rearranged TCR beta genes was performed with a multiplex PCR assay on genomic DNA. The amplified TCR beta libraries were sequenced on the Illumina HiSeq System as 87-base-pair reads. In the paper's pipeline: Across the 670 or so repertoires, a later analysis counted tens of millions of unique TCR beta chains, roughly 11 million of which were shared by at least two donors. To remove PCR and sequencing errors, raw reads were error-corrected and collapsed into unique sequences using a nearest-neighbor algorithm that merged closely related sequences. To assign V, D and J gene segments, CDR3 sequences were aligned to IMGT reference sequences. Each retained sequence needed at least a six-nucleotide match to both a V gene segment and a J gene segment. Rearrangements were called productive when the CDR3 lacked stop codons and stayed in frame with V and J; all others were non-productive. Following IMGT convention, CDR3 was defined as the stretch from the second conserved V-encoded cysteine up to the conserved J-encoded phenylalanine. Sequences without an unambiguous match to a single V gene segment were excluded from the earlier analysis of over 500 of the donors. An earlier analysis of about 590 of the donors classified V segments as functional when productive rearrangements were above 56.7% and as segregating when the standard deviation between donors was above 5%. To diagnose cytomegalovirus status from the catalog of TCR beta chain sequences, a statistical classification framework was built. V and J gene assignment, in a later analysis, came from comparing TCR nucleotide sequences with IMGT/GENE-DB human TR gene sequences. A later analysis assigned CDR3 sequences and most-parsimonious VDJ recombination scenarios with the TCRdist pipeline. A later analysis defined each TCR beta chain by its CDR3 amino acid sequence plus V-gene family, and excluded reads lacking a unique V-gene family. As a way to deal with suspected cross-contamination and a sequencing artifact, a later analysis dropped 500 to 700 nucleotide sequences that were highly shared and had low generation probability. A later analysis calculated a clonal expansion index for each public chain from normalized within-repertoire ranks of inferred template counts. A later analysis computed generation probabilities with a VDJ recombination model fitted to out-of-frame rearrangements, and checked the results against IGoR. Hypergeometric tests were used in a later analysis to score TCR-TCR, TCR-HLA and TCR-CMV co-occurrence, with a repertoire-size bias correction applied to the TCR pairs. To estimate false discovery rates, a later analysis permuted the HLA or CMV assignments 20 times. In a later analysis, co-occurring TCRs were grouped using DBSCAN, and TCRdist sequence similarity was added for clustering within HLA-allele-positive subsets. Repertoires with fewer than 30,000 or more than 120,000 public chains, plus five repertoires with anomalous nucleotide sharing, were excluded from co-occurrence clustering. This immuneACCESS table, as held by TCRdb, lists in-frame sequences with V and J called but not all clones. Of the missing ones, under half trace to an unresolved V gene in checked studies; the others have no known cause. That table furnishes V, J and clone size, whereas the DNA furnished D and trimming. The sample table contains some 130,000 clones; only one count was recorded for about 80% of them. Approximately 2.8% of the sample belongs to the ten largest clones.

The cohort comprised more than 550 healthy bone marrow donors. Cohort members were all nominally healthy when sampled, although unrecorded immune exposures were likely present. The donor tested CMV seronegative, placing the donor among the approximately 400 seronegative members of the cohort. A peripheral blood sample was provided by each donor, and peripheral blood mononuclear cells were used for TCR beta sequencing. The Qiagen DNeasy Blood Extraction Kit was used to extract genomic DNA from the blood cell samples. As concerns this clone: This receptor's antigen is unknown. One base away there is no much larger clone; base qualities are not given.

Recombination connected TRBV12-5 to TRBJ2-1, with 8 central nucleotides matching TRBD2. The sample was PBMCs. This TCR came from a boy younger than 10 in good health and CMV-seronegative. The encoded CDR3 is CASGSLAGIAGNEQFF. The nucleotide sequence reads TGTGCTAGTGGTTCCTTAGCGGGGATAGCAGGTAATGAGCAGTTCTTC.